This is a list of T cell receptor beta chains from one sample in a study of control samples from healthy donors and cancer patients. Sequenced by immunoSEQ multiplex PCR; TCRdb stores in-frame clones only, minus some. The sample has about 160,000 clones; approximately 96% are singletons. The sample consisted of blood. These receptors were obtained from a woman in her forties in good health. CDR3s include the opening cysteine and the closing phenylalanine or tryptophan. D genes are given only for firm matches. Only part of the rows carry a size: once, few, many, or a class if the clone is expanded.

-	TRBJ1-4	-	TRBV15	TGTGCCACCAGCAGAGAGGTACCGGCCCGAAATGAAAAACTGTTTTTT	CATSREVPARNEKLFF
-	TRBJ2-7	once	TRBV3-1/TRBV3-2	TGTGCCAGCAGCCGAGAGGTCAGGGGGGGAGAGCAGTACTTC	CASSREVRGGEQYF
TRBD1	TRBJ1-1	-	TRBV6-6	TGTGCCAGCCGGACAGGGGATTCTGAAGCTTTCTTT	CASRTGDSEAFF
-	TRBJ1-5	-	TRBV6-5	TGTGCCAGCAGTTCGACACGGAGCAATCAGCCCCAGCATTTT	CASSSTRSNQPQHF
-	TRBJ1-1	-	TRBV2	TGTGCCAGCAGACCAGACAGGACCACTGAAGCTTTCTTT	CASRPDRTTEAFF
-	TRBJ2-2	-	TRBV5-1	TGCGCCAGCAGCTTGCGGGGGGCGGACACCGGGGAGCTGTTTTTT	CASSLRGADTGELFF
-	TRBJ2-1	once	TRBV4-3	TGCGCCAGCAGCCAAGGCCCGGTCTCTGAGCAGTTCTTC	CASSQGPVSEQFF
-	TRBJ1-2	-	TRBV15	TGTGCCACCAGCAGAGCCGCGGGGGGCCTGTATGGCTACACCTTC	CATSRAAGGLYGYTF
-	TRBJ2-2	-	TRBV12-3/TRBV12-4	TGTGCCAGCAGTTTTAGGAACACCGGGGAGCTGTTTTTT	CASSFRNTGELFF
TRBD1	TRBJ2-1	-	TRBV10-3	TGTGCCATCAGTGAGTATCGGGACAGGGCCTACAATGAGCAGTTCTTC	CAISEYRDRAYNEQFF
TRBD2	TRBJ2-5	-	TRBV4-1	TGCGCCAGCAGCCAGGAAGGAGGACTAGCGGGGGCCAAGACCCAGTACTTC	CASSQEGGLAGAKTQYF
TRBD1	TRBJ1-4	-	TRBV4-3	TGCGCCAGCAGCTCCCTGACAGGGGGAATTGAAAAACTGTTTTTT	CASSSLTGGIEKLFF
-	TRBJ2-3	-	TRBV5-4	TGTGCCAGCGGAGGCGGGCTGTACAAGGACCCAGGCACAGATACGCAGTATTTT	CASGGGLYKDPGTDTQYF
TRBD1	TRBJ2-5	-	TRBV6-2/TRBV6-3	TGTGCCAGCAGCACCGGACAGGGGCGGATAGGAGAGACCCAGTACTTC	CASSTGQGRIGETQYF
-	TRBJ1-2	-	TRBV4-3	TGCGCCAGCAGCCAACGCGGTGACTATGGCTACACCTTC	CASSQRGDYGYTF
-	TRBJ2-1	once	TRBV11-2	TGTGCCAGCAGCTTAATGTCCTACGGGAGCTCCTACAATGAGCAGTTCTTC	CASSLMSYGSSYNEQFF
TRBD1	TRBJ2-2	-	TRBV19	TGTGCCAGTACCCGGGACAGCGCGAACACCGGGGAGCTGTTTTTT	CASTRDSANTGELFF
-	TRBJ2-7	-	TRBV5-1	TGCGCCAGCAGCTTACGAGTTTCCTACGAGCAGTACTTC	CASSLRVSYEQYF
TRBD1	TRBJ1-5	-	TRBV28	TGTGCCAGCAGTTTACAAGGACAGGCTCGGCAGCCCCAGCATTTT	CASSLQGQARQPQHF
TRBD1	TRBJ1-5	-	TRBV30	TGTGCCTGGAGTGTAGGATTCGGACAGGGGTATCAGCCCCAGCATTTT	CAWSVGFGQGYQPQHF
TRBD1	TRBJ2-1	once	TRBV5-1	TGCGCCAGCAGTCAGGAGGCGACAGGGAGCTCCTACAATGAGCAGTTCTTC	CASSQEATGSSYNEQFF
TRBD1	TRBJ1-3	-	TRBV6-5	TGTGCCAGCAGGGACATGGACAGGGGTGGAAACACCATATATTTT	CASRDMDRGGNTIYF
TRBD2	TRBJ2-3	-	TRBV24-1	TGTGCCACCAGTGATTTGAGGGTAGCGGGAGTAGCAGATACGCAGTATTTT	CATSDLRVAGVADTQYF
TRBD1	TRBJ1-2	-	TRBV5-6	TGTGCCAGCAGGTATGGCAGGGGGCGCCGGGATGGCTACACCTTC	CASRYGRGRRDGYTF
TRBD1	TRBJ1-1	-	TRBV19	TGTGCCACCAGGGACAGGGGGTACACTGAAGCTTTCTTT	CATRDRGYTEAFF
-	TRBJ2-5	-	TRBV7-9	TGTGCCAGCAGCTTAAGTGCGAAACAAGAGACCCAGTACTTC	CASSLSAKQETQYF
TRBD1	TRBJ1-1	-	TRBV9	TGTGCCAGCAGCGTGACCGGGACAGCGAACACTGAAGCTTTCTTT	CASSVTGTANTEAFF